This TCR beta chain was documented in a study of identical twins. Germline V lookup: CDR1 MNHEY, CDR2 SVGAGI. CDR3 length: 12 residues. A single count supports this clonotype. An end of the junction does not agree with germline; a read error may underlie this. TCRdb re-called the 5' RACE reads with MiXCR, one entry per CDR3 protein. The profile covers some 210,000 distinct CDR3 sequences, with roughly 15% appearing a single time and around two fifths taken by the ten largest. These data are also associated with another study on T cells expressing NK-cell markers.

The sequenced sample consisted of CD8+ T cells sorted from blood. V gene TRBV6-5 combines with J gene TRBJ2-5; D gene ambiguous. The sequence was obtained from a young woman in good health. The CDR3 sequence is CASIYSRETQYF. In nucleotides, the CDR3 is TGTGCCAGCATTTACTCGAGGGAGACCCAGTACTTC.